This T cell receptor (beta chain) came from a study of response to subunit inactivated influenza vaccine. Points from the study as a whole: Authors proposed each seasonal influenza vaccination draws in few new T cells.

Per the germline V gene, CDR1 is SGHDT and CDR2 is YYEEEE. CDR3 length: 14 amino acids. J lost 4 bases, V lost 3 bases, and 2 bases had no gene match. MiXCR was run by TCRdb on the RT-PCR reads, yielding one entry per CDR3 protein. This repertoire shows approximately 530,000 distinct CDR3 sequences, roughly 13% found once; its top ten account for roughly 14%. In its sample, this clonotype was seen a few times. Its antigen is not identified. The chain combines TRBV5-6 with TRBJ2-1, with 9 bases matching TRBD2. The sample in question was PBMCs from blood, obtained roughly 47 days after vaccination. The clonotype originates from a man aged 50 to 60 who received an inactivated influenza vaccine. DNA of the CDR3: TGTGCCAGCAGCTGGACTAGCGAATACAATGAGCAGTTCTTC. This gives the protein CASSWTSEYNEQFF. Complete variable domain (other parts from reference TRBV5-6 and TRBJ2-1): DAGVTQSPTHLIKTRGQQVTLRCSPKSGHDTVSWYQQALGQGPQFIFQYYEEEERQRGNFPDRFSGHQFPNYSSELNVNALLLGDSALYLCASSWTSEYNEQFFGPGTRLTVL.